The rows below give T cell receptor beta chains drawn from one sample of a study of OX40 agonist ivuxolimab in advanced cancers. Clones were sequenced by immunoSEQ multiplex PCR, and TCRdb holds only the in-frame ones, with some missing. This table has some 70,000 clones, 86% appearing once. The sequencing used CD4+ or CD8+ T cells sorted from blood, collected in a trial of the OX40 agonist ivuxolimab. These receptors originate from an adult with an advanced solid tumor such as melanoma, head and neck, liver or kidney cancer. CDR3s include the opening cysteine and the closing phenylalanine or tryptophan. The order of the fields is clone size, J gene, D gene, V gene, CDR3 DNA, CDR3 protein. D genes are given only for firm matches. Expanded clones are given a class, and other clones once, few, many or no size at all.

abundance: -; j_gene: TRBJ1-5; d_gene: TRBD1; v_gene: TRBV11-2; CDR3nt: TGTGCCAGCAGCAAGGGGACAGGAGCTTATAGCAATCAGCCCCAGCATTTT; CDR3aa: CASSKGTGAYSNQPQHF
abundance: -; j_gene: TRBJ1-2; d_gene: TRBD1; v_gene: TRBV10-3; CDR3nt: TGTGCCATCAGTGGACAGGGGGGCTATGGCTACACCTTC; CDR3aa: CAISGQGGYGYTF
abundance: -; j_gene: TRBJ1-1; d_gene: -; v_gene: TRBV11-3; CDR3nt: TGTGCCAGCAGCTATCAAGGGGGGGCCGAAGCTTTCTTT; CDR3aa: CASSYQGGAEAFF
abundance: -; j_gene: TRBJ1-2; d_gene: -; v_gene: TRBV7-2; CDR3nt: TGTGCCAGCAGCCGAGGCGACAGATCGCAAGGCTACACCTTC; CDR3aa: CASSRGDRSQGYTF
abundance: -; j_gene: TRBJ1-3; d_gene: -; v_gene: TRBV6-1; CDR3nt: TGTGCCAGCAGCAATCTCGGGACCTCTGGAAACACCATATATTTT; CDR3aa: CASSNLGTSGNTIYF
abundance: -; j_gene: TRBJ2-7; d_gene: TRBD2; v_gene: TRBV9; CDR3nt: TGTGCCAGCAGCGTAGGCCTAGCGGGGGAGGTCGGCTACGAGCAGTACTTC; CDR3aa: CASSVGLAGEVGYEQYF
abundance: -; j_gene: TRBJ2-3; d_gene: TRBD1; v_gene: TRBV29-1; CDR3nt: TGCAGCTGTTCGGGACAGGGGGTCACAGATACGCAGTATTTT; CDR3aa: CSCSGQGVTDTQYF
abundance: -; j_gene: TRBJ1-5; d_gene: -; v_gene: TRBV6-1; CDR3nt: TGTGCCAGCAGGCCCCTGTCTCAGGGCAATCAGCCCCAGCATTTT; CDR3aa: CASRPLSQGNQPQHF
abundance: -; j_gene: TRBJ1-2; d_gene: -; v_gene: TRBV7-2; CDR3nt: TGTGCCAGCAGCTTAGCGCTTGTAGGGAACTATGGCTACACCTTC; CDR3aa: CASSLALVGNYGYTF
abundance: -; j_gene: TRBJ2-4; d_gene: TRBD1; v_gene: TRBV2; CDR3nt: TGTGCCAGCAGTGCCACCTCAGACAGGGGGCTTGTTTCCAAAAACATTCAGTACTTC; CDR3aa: CASSATSDRGLVSKNIQYF
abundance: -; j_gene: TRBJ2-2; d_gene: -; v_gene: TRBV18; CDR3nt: TGTGCCAGCTCACCTCTACAGGGTCTCGCCGGGGAGCTGTTTTTT; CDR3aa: CASSPLQGLAGELFF
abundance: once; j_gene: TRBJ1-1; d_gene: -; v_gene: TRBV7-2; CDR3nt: TGTGCCAGCAGCTTAGGGCACGCGAACACTGAAGCTTTCTTT; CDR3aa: CASSLGHANTEAFF
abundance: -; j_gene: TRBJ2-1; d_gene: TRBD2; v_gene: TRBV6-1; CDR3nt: TGTGCCAGCAGTGAAGCGTCCGGACTAGCGGGGACTCAGTTCTTC; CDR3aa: CASSEASGLAGTQFF
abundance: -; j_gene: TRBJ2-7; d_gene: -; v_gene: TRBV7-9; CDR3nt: TGTGCCAGCAGCGTCAACTACGAGCAGTACTTC; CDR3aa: CASSVNYEQYF
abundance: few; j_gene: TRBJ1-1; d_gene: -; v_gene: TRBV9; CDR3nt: TGTGCCAGCAGCCCAGGACCGTACCTGAACACTGAAGCTTTCTTT; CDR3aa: CASSPGPYLNTEAFF
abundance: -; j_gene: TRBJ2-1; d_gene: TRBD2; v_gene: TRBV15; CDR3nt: TGTGCCACCAGCCGCCTAGCGGGGGGGCATGAGCAGTTCTTC; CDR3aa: CATSRLAGGHEQFF
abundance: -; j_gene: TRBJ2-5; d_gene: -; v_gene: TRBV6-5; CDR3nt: TGTGCCAGCGTGGCGGAGGAGACCCAGTACTTC; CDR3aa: CASVAEETQYF
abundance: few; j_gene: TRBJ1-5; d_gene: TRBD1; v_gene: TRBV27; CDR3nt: TGTGCCAGCAGTTTAACCCGGGACAGGGCCCAGCATTTT; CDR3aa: CASSLTRDRAQHF
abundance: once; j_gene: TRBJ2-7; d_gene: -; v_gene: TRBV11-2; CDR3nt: TGTGCCAGCAGCCCCCCGGGAGGGGGCTTCGAGCAGTACTTC; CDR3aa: CASSPPGGGFEQYF
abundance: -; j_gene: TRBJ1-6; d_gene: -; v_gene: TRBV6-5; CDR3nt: TGTGCCAGCAGCCCCCCCCAGGGCCTGAATTCACCCCTCCACTTT; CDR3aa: CASSPPQGLNSPLHF
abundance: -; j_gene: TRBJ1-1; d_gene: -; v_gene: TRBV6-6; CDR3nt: TGTGCCAGCAGCTCCCCCGGGAAAAAAGCTTTCTTT; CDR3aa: CASSSPGKKAFF
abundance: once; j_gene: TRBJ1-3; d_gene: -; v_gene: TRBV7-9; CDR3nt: TGTGCCAGCAGCTTCGGGGGGGTCCGTGGAAACACCATATATTTT; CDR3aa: CASSFGGVRGNTIYF